The 28 T cell receptor beta chains reported below all come from one sample, sequenced in a study of shared clonotypes between healthy human individuals. Terminally differentiated effector memory CD45RA+ cells were left out of the naive CD8 fraction, which was CD45RO-negative and positively selected for CCR7. This table comes from immunoSEQ multiplex PCR, and its TCRdb copy is limited to in-frame clones, with some not included. The sample holds roughly 2.1 million clones, just over 90% seen once. Sequencing used naive CD8+ T cells from PBMCs. The receptors come from a man aged 18 to 29 in good health. Some clones in this sample may be carry-over from other donors' samples.

The V call is TRBV30, the J call TRBJ1-2; 7 bases map to TRBD1. CDR1 is GTSNPN, CDR2 SVGIG, per germline (reference sequence). The CDR3 totals 16 residues. V trimming: 4 bases; J trimming: 8 bases; junction bases outside the gene matches: 19. As DNA, the CDR3 is TGTGCCTGGAAGGGGGCGGATAACCCGATTTTGCGGGGCTACACCTTC. Protein: CAWKGADNPILRGYTF.

V is TRBV5-1 and J is TRBJ2-7; tentatively, D is TRBD1 or TRBD2 (5 bases each). The V end was cut by 0 bases, the J end by 2 bases, with 12 bases between. The CDR3 has 15 amino acids. Germline CDR1 is SGHRS and CDR2 is YFSETQ. DNA of the CDR3: TGCGCCAGCAGCTTGGGGAAGGGACCAACCTACGAGCAGTACTTC. The encoded protein is CASSLGKGPTYEQYF.

V usage is TRBV5-4 and J usage is TRBJ2-3; 14 nucleotides match TRBD2. This CDR3 has 18 amino acids. Germline V CDR1 and CDR2: SGHNT, YYREEE (reference sequence). The J segment lost 5 bases and the V segment lost 3 bases, leaving 11 bases of the junction unmatched. Written as DNA, the CDR3 is TGTGCCAGCAGCTCGCCAGGGACTAGCGGGAGTTGGGAAGATACGCAGTATTTT. It yields the protein CASSSPGTSGSWEDTQYF. Using reference TRBV5-4 and TRBJ2-3 for the parts outside the CDR3, the full variable domain is ETGVTQSPTHLIKTRGQQVTLRCSSQSGHNTVSWYQQALGQGPQFIFQYYREEENGRGNFPPRFSGLQFPNYSSELNVNALELDDSALYLCASSSPGTSGSWEDTQYFGPGTRLTVL.

As for this clone: This CDR3 is also generated by other DNA sequences in the sample. The V gene is TRBV9, the J gene TRBJ2-1; D gene uncertain. CDR1 is SGDLS, CDR2 YYNGEE, per germline. V was pared by 0 bases and J by 8 bases, with 6 bases between. The CDR3 is made up of 12 amino acids. CDR3 in DNA: TGTGCCAGCAGCGTAGGAGGCTATGAGCAGTTCTTC. Protein product: CASSVGGYEQFF.

This clone appeared once. The chain has TRBV28 and TRBJ2-5, with D tentatively TRBD1 (6 bases). This CDR3 comprises 12 residues. CDR1 MDHEN and CDR2 SYDVKM come from the germline V gene. V shed 9 bases and J shed 2 bases, with 10 bases lying between them. The DNA for the CDR3 is TGTGCCAGTACCGACAGGCAAGAGACCCAGTACTTC. It yields the protein CASTDRQETQYF. The complete variable domain, with remaining parts taken from reference TRBV28 and TRBJ2-5, reads DVKVTQSSRYLVKRTGEKVFLECVQDMDHENMFWYRQDPGLGLRLIYFSYDVKMKEKGDIPEGYSVSREKKERFSLILESASTNQTSMYLCASTDRQETQYFGPGTRLLVL.

The chain combines TRBV28 with TRBJ1-4; D gene ambiguous. The CDR3 sequence is 16 residues long. Trimming cost V 4 bases and J 3 bases, with 15 bases left between them. From germline, CDR1 is MDHEN and CDR2 SYDVKM. The DNA of the CDR3 is TGTGCCAGCAGTTCCCTTACGAGGGAGCCTAATGAAAAACTGTTTTTT. It encodes CASSSLTREPNEKLFF.

The chain has TRBV27 and TRBJ2-5; 9 bases agree with TRBD1. The J call is in doubt because the DNA end fits TRBJ2-7 better. This CDR3 spans 13 amino acids. CDR1 is MNHEY, CDR2 SMNVEV, per germline (reference sequence). The CDR3 DNA reads as TGTGCCAGCATGGGACAGGGAACCTACGAGCAGTACTTC. Translation: CASMGQGTYEQYF.

The chain combines TRBV7-9 with TRBJ2-1; D is possibly TRBD2 (5 bases). Germline CDR1 and CDR2: SEHNR and FQNEAQ (reference sequence). The CDR3 has 13 residues. With 5 bases removed from V and 8 bases from J, the gap between germline ends came to 13 bases. Here the CDR3 reads CASSARTLYEQFF. The CDR3 DNA reads as TGTGCCAGCAGCGCTAGGACTCTATATGAGCAGTTCTTC.

CDR3 protein: CASSSWTGTDTQYF. The DNA for the CDR3 is TGTGCCAGCAGCTCTTGGACAGGGACAGATACGCAGTATTTT. The chain employs TRBV9 and TRBJ2-3, with TRBD1 matching over 8 bases. The CDR3 is 14 amino acids. Germline loops: CDR1 SGDLS, CDR2 YYNGEE. The junction had 4 bases not matched to a gene; V was cut back by 4 bases and J by 3 bases.

The CDR3 loop reads CASSRGRAGELFF. CDR3 DNA: TGCGCCAGCAGCCGGGGTCGGGCCGGGGAGCTGTTTTTT. The chain is built from TRBV4-1 and TRBJ2-2; D is ambiguous. CDR3 length: 13 residues. Germline loops: CDR1 MGHRA, CDR2 YSYEKL. Between the trimmed V and J ends, which lost 4 bases and 6 bases, there was a span of 9 bases.

The chain couples TRBV4-3 to TRBJ2-5, with unresolved D. The J call may not be correct, given that the DNA end is closer to TRBJ2-7. From germline, CDR1 is LGHNA and CDR2 YSLEER. The CDR3 runs to 15 residues. CDR3: CASSQGQGFSYEQYF. As DNA, the CDR3 is TGCGCCAGCAGCCAAGGACAAGGTTTTTCCTACGAGCAGTACTTC.

This clone turned up a few times. The chain uses TRBV12-5 and TRBJ1-1; D ambiguous. This CDR3 is built from 14 residues. The germline CDR1 and CDR2 sequences are LGHNT and FRNRAP. The germline V and J ends were trimmed by 3 bases and 5 bases, with 13 bases remaining between them. CDR3 loop: CASGFDTPVTEAFF. CDR3 bases: TGTGCTAGTGGTTTCGACACCCCAGTGACTGAAGCTTTCTTT.

The rearrangement links TRBV7-8 to TRBJ2-5; D unclear. The germline V gene has CDR1 SGHVS and CDR2 FQNEAQ. The CDR3 consists of 14 residues. Trimming left V 2 bases short and J 4 bases short, with 11 bases between. The CDR3 sequence is CASSLRTRGETQYF. The CDR3 DNA reads as TGTGCCAGCAGCTTAAGGACGAGAGGAGAGACCCAGTACTTC.

Remarks on this clone: The same CDR3 can be traced to other DNA sequences in this sample. The J gene is TRBJ2-6, the V gene TRBV7-9, with D uncertain. The CDR3 runs 14 residues. The V end lost 1 base, the J end lost 2 bases, and 3 bases lay between the germline ends. Germline loops: CDR1 SEHNR, CDR2 FQNEAQ (reference sequence). The CDR3 region is CASSLGAGANVLTF. The CDR3 DNA reads TGTGCCAGCAGCTTAGGTGCTGGGGCCAACGTCCTGACTTTC.

This chain links TRBV7-6 with TRBJ2-1, with D possibly being TRBD1 (6 bases). CDR3 length: 16 amino acids. Trimming shortened V by 3 bases and J by 4 bases, and 16 bases separated the two germline ends. Germline CDR1 SGHVS, CDR2 FNYEAQ. CDR3: CASSLIRGSGYNEQFF. Here the CDR3 DNA reads TGTGCCAGCAGCTTGATCAGGGGCTCGGGTTACAATGAGCAGTTCTTC.

The chain uses TRBV4-3 and TRBJ2-1; D may match TRBD1 or TRBD2 (5 bases each). The CDR3 totals 16 residues. V was trimmed by 1 base and J by 3 bases, leaving 13 bases between them. CDR1 and CDR2 (germline): LGHNA, YSLEER. The CDR3 DNA is TGCGCCAGCAGCCAAGGAAGGGGAGCCATCTACAATGAGCAGTTCTTC. Encoded protein: CASSQGRGAIYNEQFF.

The chain couples TRBV7-8 to TRBJ2-1; possibly TRBD2 for D (6 bases). Germline CDR1 and CDR2: SGHVS and FQNEAQ. Trimming took off 5 bases at V and 5 bases at J, with 16 bases between the two ends. The CDR3 runs 15 residues. The chain's CDR3 is CASSGRGGGDNEQFF. CDR3 coding DNA: TGTGCCAGCAGCGGTCGAGGTGGCGGGGACAATGAGCAGTTCTTC.

The chain carries TRBV7-9 and TRBJ2-5; D uncertain. This CDR3 is built from 12 residues. Germline V gene lookup returns CDR1 SEHNR and CDR2 FQNEAQ (reference sequence). The V end lost 5 bases, the J end lost 4 bases, and 8 bases lay between the germline ends. DNA for the CDR3: TGTGCCAGCAGCCCATCCACAGAGACCCAGTACTTC. It encodes CASSPSTETQYF.

The CDR3 coding sequence is TGTGCCAGCAGTGAAGCGGTCACCGGGACAGGGTCCCTCGGCTACACCTTC. This codes for CASSEAVTGTGSLGYTF. The chain carries TRBV6-1 and TRBJ1-2; 9 bases map to TRBD1. J gave up 8 bases and V 0 bases, and 13 bases lay outside the gene matches. There are 17 residues in the CDR3. Per the germline V gene, CDR1 is MNHNS and CDR2 is SASEGT.

V gene TRBV11-2 combines with J gene TRBJ2-1; 11 bases fit TRBD1. The CDR3 consists of 14 residues. Germline V gene lookup returns CDR1 SGHAT and CDR2 FQNNGV. J gave up 8 bases and V 1 base, and 1 base lay outside the gene matches. CDR3 nucleotides: TGTGCCAGCAGCTTAGGGACAGGGGGCTATGAGCAGTTCTTC. Protein: CASSLGTGGYEQFF. Complete variable domain (other parts from reference TRBV11-2 and TRBJ2-1): EAGVAQSPRYKIIEKRQSVAFWCNPISGHATLYWYQQILGQGPKLLIQFQNNGVVDDSQLPKDRFSAERLKGVDSTLKIQPAKLEDSAVYLCASSLGTGGYEQFFGPGTRLTVL.

The chain is built from TRBV6-5 and TRBJ2-7; tentatively, D is TRBD1 or TRBD2 (5 bases each). Germline CDR1 reads MNHEY; CDR2 reads SVGAGI. Trimming took 6 bases from V and 3 from J, leaving 12 bases between them. The CDR3 runs to 13 residues. The CDR3 spells CASRRRDGYEQYF. The CDR3 DNA is TGTGCCAGCAGGCGTCGGGACGGCTACGAGCAGTACTTC.

This chain connects TRBV19 to TRBJ2-1; 7 nucleotides line up with TRBD1. In germline, CDR1 is LNHDA, CDR2 SQIVND (reference sequence). There are 15 residues in the CDR3. Losses at the gene ends were 0 bases for V and 7 bases for J; bases not matched to a gene: 6. The CDR3 protein is CASSIERDSSNEQFF. The CDR3 DNA reads TGTGCCAGTAGTATAGAAAGGGACAGCTCTAATGAGCAGTTCTTC.

V gene TRBV10-3 combines with J gene TRBJ2-7; TRBD2 matches 9 bases. This CDR3 has 15 amino acids. V lost 10 bases to trimming and J lost 0 bases; unmatched junction nucleotides: 10. In germline, CDR1 is ENHRY, CDR2 SYGVKD. CDR3 nucleotides: TGTGCCACCAACAGGCGGGAGGGTATCTCCTACGAGCAGTACTTC. Amino acid sequence: CATNRREGISYEQYF.

The chain recombines TRBV19 with TRBJ1-5; D possibly corresponds to TRBD1 (5 bases). Germline CDR1 is LNHDA and CDR2 is SQIVND (reference sequence). V was shortened by 7 bases and J by 3 bases, with 19 bases between the two germline ends. The CDR3 length is 16 residues. CDR3 DNA: TGTGCCAGTAACATATGGGCGACAGCAAACAATCAGCCCCAGCATTTT. Residues: CASNIWATANNQPQHF.

The chain carries TRBV5-1 and TRBJ1-1; D gene uncertain. Germline lookup yields CDR1 SGHRS and CDR2 YFSETQ. The length of the CDR3 is 15 residues. The V end was cut by 4 bases, the J end by 6 bases, with 19 bases between. CDR3 sequence (DNA): TGCGCCAGCAGCACCGGACGGGATGGAATCGCTGAAGCTTTCTTT. Its translation is CASSTGRDGIAEAFF.

V is TRBV27 and J is TRBJ2-4; tentative D call: TRBD1 (5 bases). With 3 bases removed from V and 6 bases from J, the gap between germline ends came to 9 bases. Germline lookup yields CDR1 MNHEY and CDR2 SMNVEV (reference sequence). This CDR3 is built from 13 residues. CDR3 sequence reads: CASSFDQGNIQYF. The CDR3, as DNA: TGTGCCAGCAGTTTTGATCAGGGAAACATTCAGTACTTC.

The CDR3 bases are TGTGCCAGCAGTTCTCTTGGACAACCCTACGAGCAGTACTTC. Encoded protein: CASSSLGQPYEQYF. The chain links TRBV27 to TRBJ2-7, with D possibly being TRBD1 (5 bases). This CDR3 comprises 14 residues. Germline assignment: CDR1 MNHEY and CDR2 SMNVEV (reference sequence). Trimming removed 4 bases at V and 2 bases at J, with 12 bases between.

CDR3 DNA sequence: TGCGCCAGCAGCGCGCGGGGACTCTATGGCTACACCTTC. This codes for CASSARGLYGYTF. The V gene is TRBV4-1, the J gene TRBJ1-2; D possibly corresponds to TRBD1 (5 bases). CDR3 length equals 13 residues. CDR1 MGHRA and CDR2 YSYEKL come from the germline V gene. V lost 5 bases, J lost 4 bases, and 11 bases lay in between.